Below, 23 T cell receptor beta chains from the same sample are listed, as sequenced in a study of tumor-infiltrating lymphocytes in localized non-small cell lung cancer. The repertoire was sequenced with immunoSEQ multiplex PCR; TCRdb's copy has only in-frame clones and lacks some. The data show approximately 17,000 clones, roughly 79% seen once. The sample taken for sequencing was lung tumor tissue. These receptors were taken from a human donor with non-small cell lung cancer.

This clone has only a few counts. V usage is TRBV19 and J usage is TRBJ2-2; D unclear. From germline, CDR1 is LNHDA and CDR2 SQIVND (reference sequence). The germline V and J ends were trimmed by 6 bases and 5 bases, with 7 bases remaining between them. There are 12 residues in the CDR3. The CDR3 nucleotides are TGTGCCAGTAGAACGCGGACCGGGGAGCTGTTTTTT. Amino acids: CASRTRTGELFF.

This clone was seen more than once but under ten times. The chain combines TRBV7-6 with TRBJ2-1; 12 bases agree with TRBD1. Germline assignment: CDR1 SGHVS and CDR2 FNYEAQ. The CDR3 consists of 19 residues. Trimming took 5 bases from V and 2 from J; bases not matched to a gene: 13. CDR3 nucleotides: TGTGCCAGCAGCCACAGGGGGACAGGGGGCCACGTTCCCTACAATGAGCAGTTCTTC. Its translation is CASSHRGTGGHVPYNEQFF.

The rearrangement joins TRBV9 to TRBJ1-1; TRBD1 is a possible D gene (5 bases). Trimming took 0 bases from V and 5 from J, leaving 20 bases between them. Germline V gives CDR1 SGDLS, CDR2 YYNGEE. The CDR3 spans 17 residues. CDR3 in amino acids: CASSVDGLGGLRTEAFF. The CDR3 coding sequence is TGTGCCAGCAGCGTAGACGGGTTGGGGGGGTTGAGAACTGAAGCTTTCTTT.

V usage is TRBV29-1 and J usage is TRBJ2-3; 9 bases fit TRBD2. The germline V gene has CDR1 SQVTM and CDR2 ANQGSEA. With V trimmed by 6 bases and J by 4 bases, 11 bases remained unmatched. The CDR3 consists of 15 residues. The CDR3: CSVSQASGMSDTQYF. As DNA, the CDR3 is TGCAGCGTCTCCCAGGCTAGCGGGATGTCAGATACGCAGTATTTT.

The V and J genes are TRBV10-3 and TRBJ2-4; tentative D call: TRBD1 (5 bases). This CDR3 has 16 residues. Trimming stripped 0 bases from V and 0 bases from J, with 9 bases between. Germline V gene data show CDR1 as ENHRY and CDR2 as SYGVKD. Written as DNA, the CDR3 is TGTGCCATCAGTGAGTCGACAGAACTAGCCAAAAACATTCAGTACTTC. It yields the protein CAISESTELAKNIQYF.

The chain combines TRBV10-2 with TRBJ2-2, with D perhaps TRBD1 or TRBD2 (5 bases each). Germline V gives CDR1 WSHSY, CDR2 SAAADI. The CDR3 has 13 amino acids. Trimming shortened V by 7 bases and J by 7 bases, and 13 bases separated the two germline ends. CDR3 bases: TGCGCCAGCACCCGAGGGGAAAGCGGGGAGCTGTTTTTT. Its translation is CASTRGESGELFF.

This clone was seen a few times. The J gene is TRBJ1-1, the V gene TRBV5-1; TRBD1 is a possible D gene (6 bases). The CDR3 is made up of 11 amino acids. V shed 7 bases and J shed 8 bases, with 12 bases lying between them. Germline CDR1 reads SGHRS; CDR2 reads YFSETQ. For the CDR3, the DNA is TGCGCCAGCGGGGGCCAGGGGGAAGCTTTCTTT. As protein: CASGGQGEAFF.

The chain couples TRBV10-3 to TRBJ1-1, with 9 positions matching TRBD1. CDR3 length: 14 residues. In germline, CDR1 is ENHRY, CDR2 SYGVKD. Germline trimming cut 6 bases from V and 0 bases from J; bases unmatched to any gene: 2. CDR3 DNA: TGTGCCATCAGAACAGGGGGCTTGAACACTGAAGCTTTCTTT. Amino acids: CAIRTGGLNTEAFF.

A single count supports this clone. The chain employs TRBV30 and TRBJ2-7; D possibly uses TRBD1 or TRBD2 (7 bases each). The CDR3 sequence is 11 residues long. Trimming took off 8 bases at V and 3 bases at J, with 11 bases between the two ends. Germline CDR1 is GTSNPN and CDR2 is SVGIG (reference sequence). The CDR3 nucleotides are TGTGCCAGCGGGACAGTCTACGAGCAGTACTTC. It specifies CASGTVYEQYF.

V is TRBV6-5 and J is TRBJ1-2, with D possibly matching TRBD1 (5 bases). Germline assignment: CDR1 MNHEY and CDR2 SVGAGI. CDR3 size: 13 residues. V lost 6 bases and J lost 6, with 14 bases in between. The CDR3 region is CASRTGTQNGYTF. In DNA, the CDR3 is TGTGCCAGCAGAACCGGGACCCAGAATGGCTACACCTTC.

This rearrangement joins TRBV5-6 to TRBJ2-2; D assignment may be TRBD1 or TRBD2 (5 bases each). V was shortened by 8 bases and J by 5 bases, with 19 bases between the two germline ends. CDR3 size: 15 residues. Germline CDR1 SGHDT, CDR2 YYEEEE. The CDR3 coding sequence is TGTGCCAGTGGACTCCAGGGAAGAGAGACCGGGGAGCTGTTTTTT. Translation: CASGLQGRETGELFF.

CDR3 sequence reads: CASGVSGLNTGELFF. The CDR3 bases are TGTGCCAGTGGCGTGAGCGGGTTGAACACCGGGGAGCTGTTTTTT. This chain uses TRBV19 with TRBJ2-2; tentative D call: TRBD2 (6 bases). The CDR3 totals 15 residues. The germline V gene encodes CDR1 LNHDA and CDR2 SQIVND (reference sequence). V lost 8 bases and J 1 base, leaving 14 bases between the germline ends.

This clone was observed a handful of times. This chain uses TRBV5-1 with TRBJ1-1; 8 bases line up with TRBD1. The CDR3 covers 15 residues. V lost 4 bases, J lost 1 base, and 6 bases stayed unmatched. The germline gives CDR1 SGHRS, CDR2 YFSETQ. CDR3 nucleotide sequence: TGCGCCAGCAGCCCGGACAGGGCGGCGAACACTGAAGCTTTCTTT. Translating it yields CASSPDRAANTEAFF.

The chain employs TRBV19 and TRBJ1-5; 7 bases are a match to TRBD1. The CDR3 runs to 13 residues. The germline V gene has CDR1 LNHDA and CDR2 SQIVND (reference sequence). Trimming cost V 7 bases and J 6 bases; bases outside gene matches: 6. The chain's CDR3 is CASNRQGSQPQHF. The CDR3 coding sequence is TGTGCCAGTAACCGACAGGGCAGTCAGCCCCAGCATTTT.

V is TRBV7-3 and J is TRBJ2-1; TRBD1 aligns across 9 bases. V was pared by 2 bases and J by 6 bases, with 11 bases of the junction left unmatched. The CDR3 extends over 17 amino acids. Germline V gene data show CDR1 as SGHTA and CDR2 as FQGTGA. In DNA, the CDR3 is TGTGCCAGCAGCTTAGTCCAGAGGGACAGGGAACCCAATGAGCAGTTCTTC. It codes for CASSLVQRDREPNEQFF.

The chain carries TRBV4-1 and TRBJ1-2, with D possibly TRBD1 on 6 matching bases. Trimming left V 4 bases short and J 5 bases short, with 17 bases between. CDR1 is MGHRA, CDR2 YSYEKL, per germline. This CDR3 is built from 15 residues. For the CDR3, the DNA is TGCGCCAGCAGCCTAATACCGGGACACGGGTATGGCTACACCTTC. Its protein product is CASSLIPGHGYGYTF.

This chain links TRBV6-5 with TRBJ2-5, with 13 bases aligning to TRBD2. Germline V gives CDR1 MNHEY, CDR2 SVGAGI. V dropped 1 base and J dropped 5; count of bases not matched to a gene: 4. CDR3 length: 16 amino acids. The CDR3 loop reads CASSYFGTSGAETQYF. DNA for the CDR3: TGTGCCAGCAGTTACTTCGGGACTAGCGGGGCGGAGACCCAGTACTTC.

This clone appeared once. The V call is TRBV5-5, the J call TRBJ1-2; 7 bases agree with TRBD1. The CDR3 spans 15 residues. V trimming: 4 bases; J trimming: 5 bases; junction bases outside the gene matches: 11. The germline CDR1 and CDR2 sequences are SGHKS and YYEKEE (reference sequence). CDR3 sequence: CASSPFLRGSYGYTF. CDR3 nucleotide sequence: TGTGCCAGCAGCCCATTCCTCAGGGGGAGTTATGGCTACACCTTC.

The chain links TRBV7-9 to TRBJ2-7, with D hard to call. The CDR3 contains 13 residues. V dropped 0 bases and J dropped 4 bases, with 7 bases sitting between them. Per the germline V gene, CDR1 is SEHNR and CDR2 is FQNEAQ (reference sequence). The DNA for the CDR3 is TGTGCCAGCAGCTTAGCGGCAGCATACGAGCAGTACTTC. Protein sequence: CASSLAAAYEQYF.

The genes are TRBV11-2 and TRBJ2-7; the D gene is possibly TRBD1 (8 bases). The germline V and J ends were trimmed by 0 bases and 5 bases, with 14 bases remaining between them. The germline V gene encodes CDR1 SGHAT and CDR2 FQNNGV. This CDR3 region has 15 residues. The CDR3: CASSLDNRGGDEQYF. Here the CDR3 DNA reads TGTGCCAGCAGCTTAGATAACAGGGGGGGCGACGAGCAGTACTTC.

This chain joins TRBV4-1 and TRBJ2-2; 7 bases are shared with TRBD1. After removal of 0 bases from V and 7 bases from J, the junction contained 2 bases not matched to a gene. Germline assignment: CDR1 MGHRA and CDR2 YSYEKL. CDR3 length: 14 amino acids. CDR3 coding DNA: TGCGCCAGCAGCCAAGAGGGGACAGTCGGGGAGCTGTTTTTT. Its translation is CASSQEGTVGELFF.

This clone has only a few counts. The CDR3 is CASSDSGIGTDTQYF. For the CDR3, the DNA is TGTGCCAGCAGCGACAGCGGGATTGGCACAGATACGCAGTATTTT. The chain joins TRBV7-3 to TRBJ2-3; 7 nucleotides agree with TRBD2. V shed 5 bases, J shed 1 base, and the junction held 6 bases outside the gene matches. This CDR3 is 15 amino acids long. The germline V gene encodes CDR1 SGHTA and CDR2 FQGTGA.

The chain combines TRBV27 with TRBJ2-3; TRBD1 might be the D (5 bases). The germline V gene has CDR1 MNHEY and CDR2 SMNVEV (reference sequence). V lost 7 bases to trimming and J lost 5 bases, with 25 bases between them. CDR3 length: 17 amino acids. CDR3 residues: CASINRFSGVLGDTQYF. CDR3 in DNA: TGTGCCAGCATTAACAGGTTTTCTGGGGTGCTGGGAGATACGCAGTATTTT.